Listed here is a single T cell receptor (beta chain). This CDR3 is built from 15 residues. Trimming at V came to 6 bases and at J to 3 bases, leaving 5 bases not matched to a gene. Germline CDR1 MNHNY, CDR2 SVGAGI (reference sequence). These data come from a study of shared clonotypes between healthy human individuals. The repertoire was sequenced with immunoSEQ multiplex PCR; TCRdb's copy has only in-frame clones and lacks some. The sample lists about 1.1 million clones, 70% to 80% occurring once. This TCR was sampled from a man between 18 and 29 years old in good health. Some clones in this sample may be carry-over from other donors' samples. Material for sequencing was memory CD4+ T cells from PBMCs. The sample's subset: CD45RA-negative fraction. The gene calls are TRBV6-6 and TRBJ1-1, with TRBD1 matching over 12 bases. The CDR3 region is CASRGDRGQYTEAFF. In DNA form, the CDR3 reads TGTGCCAGCAGGGGGGACAGGGGGCAATACACTGAAGCTTTCTTT.